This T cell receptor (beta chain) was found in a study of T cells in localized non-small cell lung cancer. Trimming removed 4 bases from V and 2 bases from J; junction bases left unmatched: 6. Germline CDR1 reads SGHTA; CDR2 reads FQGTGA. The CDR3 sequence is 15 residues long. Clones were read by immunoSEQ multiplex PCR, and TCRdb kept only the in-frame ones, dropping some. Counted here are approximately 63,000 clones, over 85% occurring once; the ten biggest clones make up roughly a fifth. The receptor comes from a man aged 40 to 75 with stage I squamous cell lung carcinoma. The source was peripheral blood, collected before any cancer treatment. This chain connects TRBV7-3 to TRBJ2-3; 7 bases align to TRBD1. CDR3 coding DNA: TGTGCCAGCAGCTCCTATGGACAGGCCACAGATACGCAGTATTTT. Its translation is CASSSYGQATDTQYF.